The 22 T cell receptor beta chains below come from one sample, sequenced in a study of cytomegalovirus exposure and HLA in healthy donors. The PCR ran on 60 Vbeta and 13 Jbeta primers. The repertoire was sequenced with immunoSEQ multiplex PCR; TCRdb's copy has only in-frame clones and lacks some. Of some 81,000 clones listed, 60% to 75% are singletons. Source material: PBMCs. The origin of the receptors is a woman in her thirties or forties in good health and CMV-seropositive.

The CDR3 spells CASSPNSYEQYF. In DNA form, the CDR3 reads TGTGCCAGCAGCCCTAACAGCTACGAGCAGTACTTC. The V call is TRBV6-6, the J call TRBJ2-7; D unclear. Trimming took off 6 bases at V and 3 bases at J, with 9 bases between the two ends. Looked up from germline, CDR1 is MNHNY and CDR2 is SVGAGI (reference sequence). The CDR3 totals 12 residues.

The chain is built from TRBV27 and TRBJ1-1; 10 nucleotides align to TRBD1. Germline V gene lookup returns CDR1 MNHEY and CDR2 SMNVEV (reference sequence). Trimming cost V 3 bases and J 1 base; bases outside gene matches: 8. The CDR3 loop spans 17 amino acids. DNA for the CDR3: TGTGCCAGCAGTTTTGGGGGACAGGGGAGAACGAACACTGAAGCTTTCTTT. Translating it yields CASSFGGQGRTNTEAFF.

The chain links TRBV7-2 to TRBJ2-2, with D unclear. Germline values: CDR1 SGHTA, CDR2 FQGNSA. Between the trimmed V and J ends, which lost 0 bases and 3 bases, there was a span of 8 bases. The CDR3 extends over 15 amino acids. The chain's CDR3 is CASSLAKLDTGELFF. The CDR3, as DNA: TGTGCCAGCAGCTTAGCGAAACTCGACACCGGGGAGCTGTTTTTT.

The gene calls are TRBV28 and TRBJ1-4; 8 positions agree with TRBD1. The CDR3 runs 15 residues. J lost 8 bases, V lost 4 bases, and 9 bases had no gene match. CDR1 is MDHEN, CDR2 SYDVKM, per germline. The CDR3 DNA reads as TGTGCCAGCAGTTCCGGAGGGACAGGTGGGGAAAAACTGTTTTTT. This sequence encodes CASSSGGTGGEKLFF.

The CDR3: CASSPAEVRTGELFF. DNA of the CDR3: TGTGCCAGCTCACCAGCCGAGGTTCGCACCGGGGAGCTGTTTTTT. This sequence joins TRBV18 and TRBJ2-2; D not resolved. CDR1 KGHSH and CDR2 LQKENI come from the germline V gene. V was pared by 2 bases and J by 4 bases, with 11 bases between. The CDR3 contains 15 residues.

The chain employs TRBV19 and TRBJ1-1; possible D gene TRBD1, 5 bases. V was shortened by 11 bases and J by 5 bases, with 18 bases between the two germline ends. CDR3 length equals 13 residues. Per the germline V gene, CDR1 is LNHDA and CDR2 is SQIVND (reference sequence). Here the CDR3 DNA reads TGTGCCTGCCGTGGGCAGGGCATAACTGAAGCTTTCTTT. The encoded protein is CACRGQGITEAFF. Full variable domain (outside the CDR3, taken from reference TRBV19 and TRBJ1-1): DGGITQSPKYLFRKEGQNVTLSCEQNLNHDAMYWYRQDPGQGLRLIYYSQIVNDFQKGDIAEGYSVSREKKESFPLTVTSAQKNPTAFYLCACRGQGITEAFFGQGTRLTVV.

The chain has TRBV2 and TRBJ1-6; 7 nucleotides agree with TRBD1. This CDR3 has 15 residues. Trimming cost V 4 bases and J 4 bases; bases outside gene matches: 4. The V gene's germline CDR1 is SNHLY and CDR2 FYNNEI. The CDR3 DNA is TGTGCCAGCAGTGCTCGGGGACAGTATAATTCACCCCTCCACTTT. Residues: CASSARGQYNSPLHF.

The chain is built from TRBV2 and TRBJ1-3, with a possible D match to TRBD1 (5 bases). The ends were cut back, 6 bases at V and 3 bases at J, with 18 bases in the middle. The germline V gene encodes CDR1 SNHLY and CDR2 FYNNEI. The CDR3 sequence is 16 residues long. In DNA form, the CDR3 reads TGTGCCAGCAGCGAACCCTGGAGACAGCTTGGAAACACCATATATTTT. It translates to CASSEPWRQLGNTIYF.

This clone has only one observation. This sequence joins TRBV6-6 and TRBJ2-7; 8 nucleotides agree with TRBD1. The germline V gene has CDR1 MNHNY and CDR2 SVGAGI (reference sequence). V was clipped by 8 bases and J by 2 bases; unmatched bases: 8. The CDR3 length is 14 residues. As DNA, the CDR3 is TGTGCCAGCTGCTCCGGGACAGGCCCCTACGAGCAGTACTTC. Amino acids: CASCSGTGPYEQYF.

Note on this clone: Sequence at one end of the junction differs from germline and may be a read error. CDR3 DNA: TGTGCTAGCTCACCACCGGAAACACGCGGTTTGGGCTACACCTTC. It translates to CASSPPETRGLGYTF. The V and J genes are TRBV18 and TRBJ1-2, with D unresolved. The germline gives CDR1 KGHSH, CDR2 LQKENI. There are 15 residues in the CDR3.

The rearrangement uses TRBV2 and TRBJ1-5; 10 nucleotides agree with TRBD1. Germline V gene data show CDR1 as SNHLY and CDR2 as FYNNEI. V gave up 6 bases and J gave up 0 bases; unmatched junction bases: 2. The CDR3 contains 15 residues. The CDR3 protein is CASRGTGVSNQPQHF. As DNA, the CDR3 is TGTGCCAGCAGGGGGACAGGGGTTAGCAATCAGCCCCAGCATTTT.

The rearrangement joins TRBV5-4 to TRBJ1-2; D ambiguous. The germline gives CDR1 SGHNT, CDR2 YYREEE (reference sequence). CDR3 size: 13 residues. V lost 4 bases and J lost 1, with 8 bases in between. The CDR3 DNA reads as TGTGCCAGCAGCCGAGGAGTTAACTATGGCTACACCTTC. The encoded protein is CASSRGVNYGYTF.

The sample holds many counts of this clone. The gene calls are TRBV29-1 and TRBJ2-7; D is possibly TRBD2 (5 bases). V lost 4 bases and J lost 2, with 15 bases in between. Germline V gene lookup returns CDR1 SQVTM and CDR2 ANQGSEA. This CDR3 region has 14 residues. The CDR3: CSVGGRSGAYEQYF. The CDR3 coding sequence is TGCAGCGTTGGAGGTAGGAGCGGAGCCTACGAGCAGTACTTC.

This rearrangement joins TRBV18 to TRBJ1-5; D perhaps matches TRBD1 (6 bases). Per the germline V gene, CDR1 is KGHSH and CDR2 is LQKENI. V was trimmed by 6 bases and J by 4 bases, leaving 16 bases between them. The CDR3 spans 15 residues. CDR3 in DNA: TGTGCCAGCTCTCATAGACAGGCCGATAATCAGCCCCAGCATTTT. Residues: CASSHRQADNQPQHF.

The V and J genes are TRBV10-3 and TRBJ1-1, with D perhaps matching TRBD1 (6 bases). The V gene's germline CDR1 is ENHRY and CDR2 SYGVKD. The V end lost 8 bases, the J end lost 0 bases, and 7 bases lay between the germline ends. CDR3 size: 12 residues. CDR3: CAIGQLNTEAFF. The CDR3 DNA reads TGTGCCATCGGACAGCTGAACACTGAAGCTTTCTTT.

The rearrangement joins TRBV5-6 to TRBJ1-1; maybe TRBD1 (5 bases). The CDR3 has 15 amino acids. Germline CDR1 reads SGHDT; CDR2 reads YYEEEE. V was trimmed by 2 bases and J by 4 bases, leaving 15 bases between them. CDR3 region: CASSFVGVGGTEAFF. CDR3 bases: TGTGCCAGCAGCTTCGTTGGGGTCGGGGGCACTGAAGCTTTCTTT.

This chain links TRBV28 with TRBJ1-1, with TRBD1 identical over 8 bases. Germline CDR1 is MDHEN and CDR2 is SYDVKM. The CDR3 is 15 amino acids. The junction had 8 bases not matched to a gene; V was cut back by 8 bases and J by 0 bases. This chain's CDR3 is CASGAGGPVNTEAFF. In DNA form, the CDR3 reads TGTGCCAGCGGGGCAGGGGGCCCAGTGAACACTGAAGCTTTCTTT.

This clone was detected once. The chain has TRBV30 and TRBJ2-5, with TRBD2 matching over 8 bases. Trimming removed 2 bases from V and 4 bases from J; junction bases left unmatched: 3. CDR1 is GTSNPN and CDR2 is SVGIG in the germline V gene (reference sequence). This CDR3 is 13 amino acids long. The CDR3 sequence: CAWSKGLGETQYF. The DNA of the CDR3 is TGTGCCTGGAGTAAGGGACTAGGAGAGACCCAGTACTTC.

This clone was detected many times. The CDR3, as DNA: TGTGCCAGTAGAATGACAGAGTACTACAATGAGCAGTTCTTC. It specifies CASRMTEYYNEQFF. V gene TRBV19 combines with J gene TRBJ2-1; weak D call: TRBD1 (5 bases). V dropped 6 bases and J dropped 3 bases, with 12 bases sitting between them. The CDR3 is 14 amino acids. The germline gives CDR1 LNHDA, CDR2 SQIVND (reference sequence).

The rearrangement joins TRBV27 to TRBJ1-4; tentatively, D is TRBD1 (5 bases). Looked up from germline, CDR1 is MNHEY and CDR2 is SMNVEV (reference sequence). This CDR3 region has 13 residues. Deletions cut 2 bases from V and 8 bases from J, with 9 bases between. The CDR3 DNA reads TGTGCCAGCAGTTTAGGGGGGAGGGAAAAACTGTTTTTT. Its protein product is CASSLGGREKLFF.

This clone has only a few counts. J is TRBJ2-6 and V is TRBV5-1, with D unresolved. This CDR3 has 17 residues. V was trimmed by 1 base and J by 0 bases, leaving 11 bases between them. Germline CDR1 SGHRS, CDR2 YFSETQ. CDR3 protein: CASSLSGGSSGANVLTF. For the CDR3, the DNA is TGCGCCAGCAGCTTGTCGGGTGGCAGCTCTGGGGCCAACGTCCTGACTTTC.

The chain joins TRBV9 to TRBJ2-5; the D gene is possibly TRBD1 (6 bases). Germline CDR1 and CDR2: SGDLS and YYNGEE. The CDR3 has 12 amino acids. The germline V and J ends were trimmed by 4 bases and 5 bases, with 9 bases remaining between them. The CDR3 here is CASSLGAETQYF. DNA for the CDR3: TGTGCCAGCAGCCTGGGGGCCGAGACCCAGTACTTC.